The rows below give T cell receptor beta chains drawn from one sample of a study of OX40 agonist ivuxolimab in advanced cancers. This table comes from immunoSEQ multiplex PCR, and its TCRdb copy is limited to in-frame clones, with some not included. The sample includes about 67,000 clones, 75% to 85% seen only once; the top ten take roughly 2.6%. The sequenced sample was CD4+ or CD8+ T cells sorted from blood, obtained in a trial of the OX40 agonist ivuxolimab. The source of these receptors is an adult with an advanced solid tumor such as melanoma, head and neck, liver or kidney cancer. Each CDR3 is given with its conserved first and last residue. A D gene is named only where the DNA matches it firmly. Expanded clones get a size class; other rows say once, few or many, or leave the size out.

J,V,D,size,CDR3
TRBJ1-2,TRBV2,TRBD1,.,CASRTGTGSRDYTF
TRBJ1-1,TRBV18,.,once,CASSLINGGSNTEAFF
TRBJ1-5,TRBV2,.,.,CASSEAPHGAQHF
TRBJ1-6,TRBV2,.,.,CATCPGPNSPLHF
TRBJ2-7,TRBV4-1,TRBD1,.,CASSQDRDRETYEQYF
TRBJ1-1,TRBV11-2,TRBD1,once,CASSLQGAVAEAFF
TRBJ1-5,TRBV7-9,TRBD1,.,CASRHPLGQHSNQPQHF
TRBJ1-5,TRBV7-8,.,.,CASSPMPDRGQPQHF
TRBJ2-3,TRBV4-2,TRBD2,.,CASSQGSAGGRVDTQYF
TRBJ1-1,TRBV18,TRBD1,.,CASSPAGQGATEAFF
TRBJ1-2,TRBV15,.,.,CATSRDLGRRYGYTF
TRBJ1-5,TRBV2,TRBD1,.,CASNKGQGLPQHF
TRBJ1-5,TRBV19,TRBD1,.,CASSPAGTGGHQPQHF
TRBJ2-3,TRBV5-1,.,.,CASSLNRGDTQYF
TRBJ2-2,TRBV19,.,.,CASSFARGTGELFF
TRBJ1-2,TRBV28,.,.,CASTPGGVGYGYTF
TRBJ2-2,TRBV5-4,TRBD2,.,CASSLFIGGGPGELFF
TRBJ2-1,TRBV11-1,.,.,CASSNRRTDNEQFF
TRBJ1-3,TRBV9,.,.,CASSVGDRSFSGNTIYF
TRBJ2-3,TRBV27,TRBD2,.,CASSLSWLAGTDTQYF
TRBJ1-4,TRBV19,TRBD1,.,CASSATGQGYEKLFF
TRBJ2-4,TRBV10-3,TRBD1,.,CAISNGPSGGIQYF
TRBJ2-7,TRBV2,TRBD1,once,CASSPGQAAYEQYF
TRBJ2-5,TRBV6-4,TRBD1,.,CASKRQGQETQYF
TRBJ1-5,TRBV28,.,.,CASSFSLGNQPQHF
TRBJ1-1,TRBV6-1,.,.,CASSDPGRTEAFF
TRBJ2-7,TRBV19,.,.,CASSIHGKVNEQYF
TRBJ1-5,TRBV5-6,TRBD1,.,CASSSDRGRSGNQPQHF
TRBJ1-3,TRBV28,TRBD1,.,CASSSPGGLHTIYF
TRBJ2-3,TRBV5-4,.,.,CASSLVDTDTQYF
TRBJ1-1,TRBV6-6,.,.,CASSGQRINTEAFF
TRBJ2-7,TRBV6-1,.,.,CASSVGGTYEQYF
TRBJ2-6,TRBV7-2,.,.,CASSSGANVLTF
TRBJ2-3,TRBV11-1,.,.,CASSLDPSTYPDTQYF
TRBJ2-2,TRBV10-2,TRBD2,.,CASSETSGGTNTGELFF
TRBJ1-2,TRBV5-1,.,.,CASSLMRSYGYTF
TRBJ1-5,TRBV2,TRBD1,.,CASSEYGGQLNQPQHF
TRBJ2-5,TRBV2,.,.,CASRWGVAQETQYF
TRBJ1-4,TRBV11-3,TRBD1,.,CASTPGEPTGTGEKLFF
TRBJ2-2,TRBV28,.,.,CASSTVSGHTGELFF
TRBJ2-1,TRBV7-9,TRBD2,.,CASRRASGDNEQFF